A selection of T cell receptor beta chains follows, all from one sample in a study of metastatic and nonmetastatic thyroid tumors. TCRdb re-called the PCR reads via MiXCR. The repertoire consists of more than 65,000 clones, with 11% to 15% occurring once and the leading ten covering approximately 7%. The sequencing sample was made of blood. The receptors stem from a male donor with papillary thyroid cancer or a benign thyroid nodule (not recorded which). Some clones in this sample may be carry-over from other donors' samples. Each CDR3 is given with its conserved first and last residue. A D gene is named only where the DNA matches it firmly. Not every row has a clone size; where given, it reads once, few, many or a size class.

cdr3_nt	cdr3_aa	v_call	j_call	d_call	clone_size
TGTGCCATCAGCTTGGGGTTGGGAATTGGTGGCGGCTACACCTTC	CAISLGLGIGGGYTF	TRBV5-4	TRBJ1-2	.	.
TGCGCCAGCAGCCAGGAAAGGGGACTTTCTGGCGAGCAGTACTTC	CASSQERGLSGEQYF	TRBV5-1	TRBJ2-7	.	few
TGTGCCAGCGGTGTGGGACAGGGGAACACTGAAGCTTTCTTT	CASGVGQGNTEAFF	TRBV6-1	TRBJ1-1	TRBD1	many
TGCGCCAGCAGTGAGAGAGGGGACTTACGCAATGAGCAGTTCTTC	CASSERGDLRNEQFF	TRBV10-1	TRBJ2-1	.	many
TGTGAAAGCGGAGGCCCTCCAGGGGGAGGAGAGACCCAGTACTTC	CESGGPPGGGETQYF	TRBV9	TRBJ2-5	.	.
TGCAGTGCTAGAGACCCGGGACAGGGGGACCAAGAGACCCAGTACTTC	CSARDPGQGDQETQYF	TRBV20-1	TRBJ2-5	TRBD1	many
TGTGCCAGCAGCTTAAGTACCCGAGGCCGACTAGCGGGAGGCAATGAGCAGTTCTTC	CASSLSTRGRLAGGNEQFF	TRBV7-3	TRBJ2-1	TRBD2	.
TGTGCCAGCAGTTTAGGGGACCGGTCGGATACCTTC	CASSLGDRSDTF	TRBV12-3/TRBV12-4	TRBJ1-2	.	many
TGTGCCATCAGCCCGGGACAGGGGGAGACAGATACGCAGTATTTT	CAISPGQGETDTQYF	TRBV10-3	TRBJ2-3	TRBD1	many
TGTGCCTGGAGTGTAGAAGCCAGCACGTCCCAGCATTTT	CAWSVEASTSQHF	TRBV30	TRBJ1-5	.	many
TGTGCCAGCTCCTTACCGGAGTCAAAGCAGTTCTTC	CASSLPESKQFF	TRBV18	TRBJ2-1	.	many
TGCAGTGCTAGAGATCAAAGCTCTGGAAACACCATATATTTT	CSARDQSSGNTIYF	TRBV20-1	TRBJ1-3	.	many
TGTGCCAGCAGCTTAGGAAGTTACAGGGCTAATGAAGCTTTCTTT	CASSLGSYRANEAFF	TRBV7-9	TRBJ1-1	.	many
TGTGCCAGCAGCCAAGATCGGGCAGGGTCAAGGGAAGCTTTCTTT	CASSQDRAGSREAFF	TRBV4-2	TRBJ1-1	.	many
TGTGCCAGCAGCTACATAGGACAGCAAGAGACCCAGTACTTC	CASSYIGQQETQYF	TRBV7-2	TRBJ2-5	.	many
TGTGCCAGCAGCCCAGTCGGAACCACAGATACGCAGTATTTT	CASSPVGTTDTQYF	TRBV5-4	TRBJ2-3	.	many
TGTGCCAGCAGATTAGGCTCCAGCAACGAGCAGTACTTC	CASRLGSSNEQYF	TRBV7-3	TRBJ2-7	.	.
TGTGCCAGCAGCGGACATGTTATGGGTGAGCAGTTCTTC	CASSGHVMGEQFF	TRBV6-4	TRBJ2-1	.	.
TGTGCCAGCAGCTTGGAAAATACAGCCTACAATGAGCAGTTCTTC	CASSLENTAYNEQFF	TRBV5-6	TRBJ2-1	.	many
TGTGCCAGCAGGACTAGCGGGGGGGAGAGCACAGATACGCAGTATTTT	CASRTSGGESTDTQYF	TRBV6-2/TRBV6-3	TRBJ2-3	TRBD2	.
TGTGCCAGTACCCGGGACAGCTTGGACTATGGCTACACCTTC	CASTRDSLDYGYTF	TRBV19	TRBJ1-2	TRBD1	many
TGCGCCAGCAGCTTGGCTACTAGCACAGATACGCAGTATTTT	CASSLATSTDTQYF	TRBV5-1	TRBJ2-3	.	.
TGTGCCAGCAGCTTAGTGGCGGTGAGAGGCTACACCTTC	CASSLVAVRGYTF	TRBV7-9	TRBJ1-2	.	few
TGTGCCACCAGCAGAGTTAGGATGGGGAATTCACCCCTCCACTTT	CATSRVRMGNSPLHF	TRBV15	TRBJ1-6	.	many
TGCAGTGCTAGAGGACTGTTCCTAGCCAAAAACATTCAGTACTTC	CSARGLFLAKNIQYF	TRBV20-1	TRBJ2-4	.	many
TGTGCCAGCAGTTGGAGGGCAGGGGCCAAAAACATTCAGTACTTC	CASSWRAGAKNIQYF	TRBV28	TRBJ2-4	.	many
TGTGCCAGCAGCGAATCACTAGCGGGAGGACCAGATACGCAGTATTTT	CASSESLAGGPDTQYF	TRBV11-2	TRBJ2-3	TRBD2	many
TGTGCCTGGAAGAGGGGTCGGCAGCTTCAAGAAAAACTGTTTTTT	CAWKRGRQLQEKLFF	TRBV30	TRBJ1-4	.	many
TGTGCCAGCAGAGACAGTCTGGGGATCTACGAGCAGTACTTC	CASRDSLGIYEQYF	TRBV7-8	TRBJ2-7	.	many
TGTGCCAGCAGTTACGCAACACCGGCCCTGGGCTCCTACGAGCAGTACTTC	CASSYATPALGSYEQYF	TRBV6-5	TRBJ2-7	.	many
TGTGCCAGCAGTTTTGTGGGACATTATAGCAATCAGCCCCAGCATTTT	CASSFVGHYSNQPQHF	TRBV28	TRBJ1-5	.	few
TGTGCCAGCAGCGTCGCGACTAGCTGGTCCACAGATACGCAGTATTTT	CASSVATSWSTDTQYF	TRBV12-3/TRBV12-4	TRBJ2-3	TRBD2	.
TGTGCCAGCAGCTTGCTTGGACAGGGGGATTCTGGAAACACCATATATTTT	CASSLLGQGDSGNTIYF	TRBV5-6	TRBJ1-3	TRBD1	many
TGCAGCGTCCTTCCTACGGGTCTTGAGCAGTTCTTC	CSVLPTGLEQFF	TRBV29-1	TRBJ2-1	.	many
TGTGCCAGCAGTTTATCGGCAGGGGGCCGGGACACTGAAGCTTTCTTT	CASSLSAGGRDTEAFF	TRBV28	TRBJ1-1	TRBD1	many
TGTGCCAGCAGTGACTCGATGGGGGGCACAGATACGCAGTATTTT	CASSDSMGGTDTQYF	TRBV6-4	TRBJ2-3	.	many
TGTGCCAGCAGCTTAGAACACAGGGGAGAGACCCAGTACTTC	CASSLEHRGETQYF	TRBV5-4	TRBJ2-5	TRBD1	many
TGCAGTGCTAGCGGGATGGGTCGGTCCTACGAGCAGTACTTC	CSASGMGRSYEQYF	TRBV20-1	TRBJ2-7	.	.
TGCGCCAGCAGTCGGGACAGGGGGAGTTTGAACACTGAAGCTTTCTTT	CASSRDRGSLNTEAFF	TRBV5-1	TRBJ1-1	TRBD1	many
TGTGCCAGCAGTTACAGGGGGCTGGGGGAGCAGTACTTC	CASSYRGLGEQYF	TRBV6-6	TRBJ2-7	TRBD1	many
TGTGCCAGCAGCGAACGGGACAGGGGATATGGAAACACCATATATTTT	CASSERDRGYGNTIYF	TRBV7-8	TRBJ1-3	TRBD1	many
TGTGCCAGCTCACCAGAGACTAGCGGGAACAATGAGCAGTTCTTC	CASSPETSGNNEQFF	TRBV18	TRBJ2-1	TRBD2	many
TGTGCCAGCTCACCTGGGACGGCAAGCTCCTACAATGAGCAGTTCTTC	CASSPGTASSYNEQFF	TRBV18	TRBJ2-1	.	.
TGTGCCAGCACCCTCCAGCGGGGATACGAGCAGTACTTC	CASTLQRGYEQYF	TRBV7-2	TRBJ2-7	TRBD2	many
TGCAGTGCTACCCTCCCGGGCTTTCACGGGACTGAGGCTTTCTTT	CSATLPGFHGTEAFF	TRBV20-1	TRBJ1-1	.	.